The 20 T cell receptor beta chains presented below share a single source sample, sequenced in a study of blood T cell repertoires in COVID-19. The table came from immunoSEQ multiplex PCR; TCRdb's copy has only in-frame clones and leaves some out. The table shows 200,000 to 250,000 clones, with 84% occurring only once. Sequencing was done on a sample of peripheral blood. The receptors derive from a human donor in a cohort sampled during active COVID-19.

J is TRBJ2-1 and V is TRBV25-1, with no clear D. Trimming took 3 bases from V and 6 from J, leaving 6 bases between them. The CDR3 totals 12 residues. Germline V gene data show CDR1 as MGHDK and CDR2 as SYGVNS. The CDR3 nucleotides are TGTGCCAGCAGTGATATCTCCAATGAGCAGTTCTTC. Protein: CASSDISNEQFF.

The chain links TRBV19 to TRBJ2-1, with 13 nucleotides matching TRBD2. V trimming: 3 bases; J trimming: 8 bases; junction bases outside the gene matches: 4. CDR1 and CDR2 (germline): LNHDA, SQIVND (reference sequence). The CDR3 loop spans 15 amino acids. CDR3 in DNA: TGTGCCAGTAGTATGAGACTAGCGGGGGGTCATGAGCAGTTCTTC. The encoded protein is CASSMRLAGGHEQFF.

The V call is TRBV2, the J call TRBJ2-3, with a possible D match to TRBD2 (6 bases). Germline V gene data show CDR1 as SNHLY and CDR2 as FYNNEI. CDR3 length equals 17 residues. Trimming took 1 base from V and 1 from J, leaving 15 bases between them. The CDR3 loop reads CASSEGQEGHGTDTQYF. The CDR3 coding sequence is TGTGCCAGCAGTGAAGGTCAGGAGGGCCACGGCACAGATACGCAGTATTTT. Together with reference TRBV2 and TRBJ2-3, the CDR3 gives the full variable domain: EPEVTQTPSHQVTQMGQEVILRCVPISNHLYFYWYRQILGQKVEFLVSFYNNEISEKSEIFDDQFSVERPDGSNFTLKIRSTKLEDSAMYFCASSEGQEGHGTDTQYFGPGTRLTVL.

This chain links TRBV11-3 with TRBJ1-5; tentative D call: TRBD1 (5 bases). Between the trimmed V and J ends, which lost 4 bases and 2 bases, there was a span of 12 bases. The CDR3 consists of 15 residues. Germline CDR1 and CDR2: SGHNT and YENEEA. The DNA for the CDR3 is TGTGCCAGCAGCTGGGGCAGCTACTGCAATCAGCCCCAGCATTTT. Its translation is CASSWGSYCNQPQHF.

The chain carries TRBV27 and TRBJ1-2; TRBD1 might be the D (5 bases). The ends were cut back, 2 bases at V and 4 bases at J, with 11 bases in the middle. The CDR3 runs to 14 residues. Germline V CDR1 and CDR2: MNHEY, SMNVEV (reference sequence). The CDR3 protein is CASSLGWRGYGYTF. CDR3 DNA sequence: TGTGCCAGCAGTTTAGGGTGGAGGGGCTATGGCTACACCTTC.

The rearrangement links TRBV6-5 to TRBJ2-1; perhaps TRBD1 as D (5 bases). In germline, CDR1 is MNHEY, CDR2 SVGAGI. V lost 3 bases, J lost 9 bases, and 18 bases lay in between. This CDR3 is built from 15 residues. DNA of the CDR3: TGTGCCAGCAGTTATCTAGGCGGCAGGGTGGGTGAGCAGTTCTTC. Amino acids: CASSYLGGRVGEQFF.

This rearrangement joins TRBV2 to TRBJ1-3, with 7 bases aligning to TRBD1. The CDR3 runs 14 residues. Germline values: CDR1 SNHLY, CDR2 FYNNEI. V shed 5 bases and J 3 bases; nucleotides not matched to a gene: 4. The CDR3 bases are TGTGCCAGCAGTCTACAGGGGAATGGAAACACCATATATTTT. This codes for CASSLQGNGNTIYF.

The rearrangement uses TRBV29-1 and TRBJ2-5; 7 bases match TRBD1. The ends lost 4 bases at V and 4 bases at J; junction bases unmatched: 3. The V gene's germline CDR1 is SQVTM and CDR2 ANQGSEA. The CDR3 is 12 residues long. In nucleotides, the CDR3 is TGCAGCGTTGGTTACAGGGGAGAGACCCAGTACTTC. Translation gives CSVGYRGETQYF. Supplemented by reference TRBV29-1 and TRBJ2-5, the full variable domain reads SAVISQKPSRDICQRGTSLTIQCQVDSQVTMMFWYRQQPGQSLTLIATANQGSEATYESGFVIDKFPISRPNLTFSTLTVSNMSPEDSSIYLCSVGYRGETQYFGPGTRLLVL.

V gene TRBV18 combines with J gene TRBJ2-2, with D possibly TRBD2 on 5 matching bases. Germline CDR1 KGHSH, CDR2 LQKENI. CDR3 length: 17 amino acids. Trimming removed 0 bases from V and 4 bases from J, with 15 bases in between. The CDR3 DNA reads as TGTGCCAGCTCACCACCCTCCCTGGCTAGCAGCACCGGGGAGCTGTTTTTT. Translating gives CASSPPSLASSTGELFF.

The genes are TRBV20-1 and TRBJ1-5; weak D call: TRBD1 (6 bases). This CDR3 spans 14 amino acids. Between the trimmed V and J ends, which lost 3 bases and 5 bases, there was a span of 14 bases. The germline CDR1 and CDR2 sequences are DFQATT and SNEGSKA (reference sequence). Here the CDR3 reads CSASTGFQDQPQHF. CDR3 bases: TGCAGTGCTAGTACAGGGTTTCAGGATCAGCCCCAGCATTTT.

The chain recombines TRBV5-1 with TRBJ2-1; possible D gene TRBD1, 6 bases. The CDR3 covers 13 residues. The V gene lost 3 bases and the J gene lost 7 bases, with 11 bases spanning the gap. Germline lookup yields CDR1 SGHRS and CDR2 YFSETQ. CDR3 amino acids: CASSSGDRNEQFF. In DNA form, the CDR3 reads TGCGCCAGCAGCTCCGGCGACAGGAATGAGCAGTTCTTC.

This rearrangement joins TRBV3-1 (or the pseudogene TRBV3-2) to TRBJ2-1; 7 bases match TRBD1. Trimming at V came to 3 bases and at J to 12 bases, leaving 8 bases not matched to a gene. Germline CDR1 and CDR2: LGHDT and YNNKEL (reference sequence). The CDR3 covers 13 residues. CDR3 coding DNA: TGTGCCAGCAGCCACCGACAGGGAAGAGGGCAGTTCTTC. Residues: CASSHRQGRGQFF.

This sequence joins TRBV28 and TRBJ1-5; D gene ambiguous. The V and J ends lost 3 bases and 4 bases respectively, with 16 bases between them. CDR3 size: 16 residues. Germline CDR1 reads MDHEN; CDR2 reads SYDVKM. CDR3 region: CASSLPGEALNQPQHF. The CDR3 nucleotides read TGTGCCAGCAGTTTGCCCGGGGAGGCCTTAAATCAGCCCCAGCATTTT.

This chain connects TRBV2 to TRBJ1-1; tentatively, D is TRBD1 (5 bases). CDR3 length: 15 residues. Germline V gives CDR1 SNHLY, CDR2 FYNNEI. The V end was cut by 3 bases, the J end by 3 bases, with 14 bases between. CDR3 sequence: CASSEKGREDTEAFF. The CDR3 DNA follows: TGTGCCAGCAGTGAGAAAGGCAGGGAGGACACTGAAGCTTTCTTT.

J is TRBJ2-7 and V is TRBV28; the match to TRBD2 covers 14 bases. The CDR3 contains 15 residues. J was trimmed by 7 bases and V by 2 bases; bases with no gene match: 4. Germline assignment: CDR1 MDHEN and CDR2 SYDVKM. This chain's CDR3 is CASSLGTSGSREQYF. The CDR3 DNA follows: TGTGCCAGCAGTTTAGGGACTAGCGGGAGTAGGGAGCAGTACTTC.

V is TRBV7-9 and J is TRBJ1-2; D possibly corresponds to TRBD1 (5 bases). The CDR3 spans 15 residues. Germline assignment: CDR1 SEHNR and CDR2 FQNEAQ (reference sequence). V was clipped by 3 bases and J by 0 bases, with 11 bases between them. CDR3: CASSLQGKANYGYTF. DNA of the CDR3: TGTGCCAGCAGCTTGCAGGGAAAAGCTAACTATGGCTACACCTTC.

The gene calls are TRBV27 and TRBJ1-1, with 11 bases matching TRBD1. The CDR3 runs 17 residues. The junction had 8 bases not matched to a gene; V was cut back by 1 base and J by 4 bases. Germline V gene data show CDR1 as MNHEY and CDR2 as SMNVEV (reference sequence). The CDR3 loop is CASSLFGAGQGGTEAFF. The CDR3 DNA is TGTGCCAGCAGTTTATTTGGGGCGGGACAGGGGGGCACTGAAGCTTTCTTT.

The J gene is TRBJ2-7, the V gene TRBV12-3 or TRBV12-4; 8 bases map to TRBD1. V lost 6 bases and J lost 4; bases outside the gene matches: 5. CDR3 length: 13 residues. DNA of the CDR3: TGTGCCAGCAGCCCGACAGGGGATTACGAGCAGTACTTC. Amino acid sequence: CASSPTGDYEQYF.

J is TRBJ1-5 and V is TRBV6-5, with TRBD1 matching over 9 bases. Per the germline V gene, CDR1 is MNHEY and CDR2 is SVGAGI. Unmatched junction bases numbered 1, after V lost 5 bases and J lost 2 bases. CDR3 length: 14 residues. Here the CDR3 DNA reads TGTGCCAGCAGTACAGGGGGCGGCAATCAGCCCCAGCATTTT. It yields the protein CASSTGGGNQPQHF.

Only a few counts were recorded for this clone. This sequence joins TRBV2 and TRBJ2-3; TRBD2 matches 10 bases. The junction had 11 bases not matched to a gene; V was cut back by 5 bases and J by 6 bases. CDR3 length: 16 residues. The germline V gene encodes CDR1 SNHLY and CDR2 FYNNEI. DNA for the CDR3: TGTGCCAGCAGTCTTGGGACTAGCGTATCTCGGGATACGCAGTATTTT. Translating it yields CASSLGTSVSRDTQYF.